This entry lists 32 T cell receptor beta chains sequenced from one sample in a study of blood T cell repertoires in COVID-19. Libraries were prepared by immunoSEQ multiplex PCR; TCRdb keeps only in-frame clonotypes and omits some of them. The data contain about 120,000 clones, over 60% of them singletons. Sequences were obtained from peripheral blood. Receptors originate from a woman older than 75 with acute or convalescent COVID-19.

The J gene is TRBJ1-2, the V gene TRBV5-1; TRBD1 might be the D (5 bases). Germline assignment: CDR1 SGHRS and CDR2 YFSETQ. The CDR3 is 16 residues long. V was cut by 4 bases and J by 6 bases, with 22 bases left in between. This CDR3 reads CASSPVRSGLLDGYTF. Here the CDR3 DNA reads TGCGCCAGCAGCCCCGTACGGTCAGGGCTTTTGGATGGCTACACCTTC. The whole variable domain, filled in from reference TRBV5-1 and TRBJ1-2, reads KAGVTQTPRYLIKTRGQQVTLSCSPISGHRSVSWYQQTPGQGLQFLFEYFSETQRNKGNFPGRFSGRQFSNSRSEMNVSTLELGDSALYLCASSPVRSGLLDGYTFGSGTRLTVV.

V and J are TRBV2 and TRBJ2-1, with 7 nucleotides matching TRBD2. CDR1 SNHLY and CDR2 FYNNEI come from the germline V gene. The CDR3 runs to 15 residues. With 6 bases clipped from V and 5 bases from J, the junction kept 10 bases outside the gene matches. In nucleotides, the CDR3 is TGTGCCAGCAGCCCTCGACTAGCACCAAACAATGAGCAGTTCTTC. This encodes CASSPRLAPNNEQFF.

This clone was picked up one time. The chain employs TRBV19 and TRBJ1-4; D may be TRBD1 (6 bases). The CDR3 is 14 amino acids. V was clipped by 6 bases and J by 8 bases, with 16 bases between them. Looked up from germline, CDR1 is LNHDA and CDR2 is SQIVND (reference sequence). The CDR3 DNA is TGTGCCAGTAGGCCGGCAGGGGAAAGCGAAAAACTGTTTTTT. It yields the protein CASRPAGESEKLFF. Together with reference TRBV19 and TRBJ1-4, the CDR3 gives the full variable domain: DGGITQSPKYLFRKEGQNVTLSCEQNLNHDAMYWYRQDPGQGLRLIYYSQIVNDFQKGDIAEGYSVSREKKESFPLTVTSAQKNPTAFYLCASRPAGESEKLFFGSGTQLSVL.

This chain uses TRBV28 with TRBJ2-7; 7 bases line up with TRBD2. Germline CDR1 reads MDHEN; CDR2 reads SYDVKM. V trimming: 6 bases; J trimming: 0 bases; junction bases outside the gene matches: 11. CDR3 length equals 16 residues. The CDR3: CASRLDPGGSSYEQYF. The DNA of the CDR3 is TGTGCCAGCAGGTTGGACCCGGGAGGCAGCTCCTACGAGCAGTACTTC.

The chain links TRBV7-2 to TRBJ1-1, with 7 bases identical to TRBD1. Germline CDR1 and CDR2: SGHTA and FQGNSA. The CDR3 covers 12 residues. The V and J ends lost 3 bases and 7 bases, in that order; junction bases with no gene match: 2. The CDR3 reads CASSFRGIEAFF. The CDR3, as DNA: TGTGCCAGCAGCTTCAGGGGGATTGAAGCTTTCTTT.

This sequence joins TRBV24-1 and TRBJ2-1; the match to TRBD2 covers 7 bases. V gave up 3 bases and J gave up 5 bases; unmatched junction bases: 6. Germline CDR1 reads KGHDR; CDR2 reads SFDVKD. CDR3 length: 15 amino acids. For the CDR3, the DNA is TGTGCCACCAGTGATCGGACTAGGCGAAACAATGAGCAGTTCTTC. This translates into CATSDRTRRNNEQFF.

The chain couples TRBV9 to TRBJ2-3; 10 bases are shared with TRBD1. Trimming removed 5 bases from V and 3 bases from J; junction bases left unmatched: 6. Looked up from germline, CDR1 is SGDLS and CDR2 is YYNGEE. The CDR3 sequence is 15 residues long. CDR3 sequence: CASRAGTGDTDTQYF. The CDR3 nucleotides read TGTGCCAGCAGGGCCGGGACAGGGGATACAGATACGCAGTATTTT.

The CDR3 DNA reads as TGTGCCAGCAGCTTTTACGCGACGACAGGGGAGGGCTACACCTTC. Translation: CASSFYATTGEGYTF. The chain is built from TRBV5-5 and TRBJ1-2, with TRBD1 identical over 8 bases. The CDR3 loop spans 15 amino acids. Germline-derived CDR1 and CDR2 are SGHKS and YYEKEE (reference sequence). V shed 2 bases, J shed 8 bases, and the junction held 11 bases outside the gene matches.

The chain recombines TRBV5-5 with TRBJ2-7; D might be TRBD2 (6 bases). The CDR3 extends over 15 amino acids. V shed 3 bases and J shed 0 bases, with 13 bases lying between them. The V gene's germline CDR1 is SGHKS and CDR2 YYEKEE (reference sequence). The CDR3 loop reads CASSWSGGSSYEQYF. The CDR3 DNA is TGTGCCAGCAGCTGGTCCGGGGGAAGCTCCTACGAGCAGTACTTC.

This clone came up a few times. V usage is TRBV9 and J usage is TRBJ2-6, with a tentative D call TRBD1 (6 bases). V lost 3 bases, J lost 0 bases, and 13 bases lay in between. This CDR3 has 17 amino acids. CDR1 and CDR2 from the germline V gene are SGDLS and YYNGEE. The CDR3 loop is CASSGTGSASGANVLTF. CDR3 bases: TGTGCCAGCAGCGGTACAGGGTCCGCCTCTGGGGCCAACGTCCTGACTTTC.

The J gene is TRBJ1-3, the V gene TRBV4-1; D is undetermined. Germline V lookup: CDR1 MGHRA, CDR2 YSYEKL. This CDR3 is 15 amino acids long. V was clipped by 3 bases and J by 0 bases, with 9 bases between them. CDR3 residues: CASSHQASSGNTIYF. The CDR3 DNA follows: TGCGCCAGCAGCCACCAGGCGAGCTCTGGAAACACCATATATTTT.

The chain combines TRBV12-5 with TRBJ2-3, with 9 bases lining up with TRBD2. The J segment lost 5 bases and the V segment lost 3 bases, leaving 0 bases of the junction unmatched. There are 13 residues in the CDR3. The germline V gene has CDR1 LGHNT and CDR2 FRNRAP. CDR3 protein: CASGLAGGDTQYF. CDR3 sequence (DNA): TGTGCTAGTGGTTTAGCGGGGGGAGATACGCAGTATTTT.

This clone was seen repeatedly, ten times or more. The chain employs TRBV2 and TRBJ2-2; D remains unclear. V was clipped by 4 bases and J by 0 bases, with 12 bases between them. The V gene's germline CDR1 is SNHLY and CDR2 FYNNEI. CDR3 length: 16 residues. DNA of the CDR3: TGTGCCAGCAGTGGCGGCAGCCAAGCGAACACCGGGGAGCTGTTTTTT. Protein sequence: CASSGGSQANTGELFF.

This clone was detected only a few times. This sample includes further DNA sequences coding for the same CDR3. The chain recombines TRBV7-9 with TRBJ1-5; D is undetermined. The V end was cut by 4 bases, the J end by 4 bases, with 8 bases between. The CDR3 has 13 amino acids. The germline CDR1 and CDR2 sequences are SEHNR and FQNEAQ (reference sequence). CDR3 protein: CASSSTGNQPQHF. The CDR3 DNA is TGTGCCAGCAGCTCGACTGGGAATCAGCCCCAGCATTTT.

The chain uses TRBV5-4 and TRBJ2-7, with TRBD1 matching 9 bases. The germline V gene encodes CDR1 SGHNT and CDR2 YYREEE (reference sequence). The CDR3 sequence is 15 residues long. With 4 bases clipped from V and 7 bases from J, the junction kept 12 bases outside the gene matches. The CDR3 DNA follows: TGTGCCAGCAGCCCGCGGGACAGGGCAGTGGGGGAGCAGTACTTC. Protein: CASSPRDRAVGEQYF. Looking up the rest from reference TRBV5-4 and TRBJ2-7 gives the full variable domain: ETGVTQSPTHLIKTRGQQVTLRCSSQSGHNTVSWYQQALGQGPQFIFQYYREEENGRGNFPPRFSGLQFPNYSSELNVNALELDDSALYLCASSPRDRAVGEQYFGPGTRLTVT.

J is TRBJ1-2 and V is TRBV9; 7 nucleotides match TRBD1. The length of the CDR3 is 13 residues. V gave up 3 bases and J gave up 5 bases; unmatched junction bases: 4. Germline lookup yields CDR1 SGDLS and CDR2 YYNGEE. This CDR3 is CASSGQGGYGYTF. The DNA of the CDR3 is TGTGCCAGCAGCGGACAGGGCGGTTATGGCTACACCTTC.

This clone came up a few times. The chain couples TRBV5-1 to TRBJ1-2; possibly TRBD1 for D (5 bases). Germline V lookup: CDR1 SGHRS, CDR2 YFSETQ. Deletions cut 4 bases from V and 4 bases from J, with 14 bases between. The CDR3 has 14 residues. The CDR3 loop is CASSPPGLGYGYTF. CDR3 in DNA: TGCGCCAGCAGCCCGCCGGGACTTGGCTATGGCTACACCTTC.

The V gene is TRBV14, the J gene TRBJ2-7, with TRBD2 matching 12 bases. The CDR3 is 15 amino acids. The germline V gene has CDR1 SGHDN and CDR2 FVKESK. J was trimmed by 7 bases and V by 3 bases; bases with no gene match: 7. CDR3 in amino acids: CASSHRLAGGREQYF. CDR3 nucleotides: TGTGCCAGCAGCCACCGTCTAGCGGGGGGGCGAGAGCAGTACTTC.

The rearrangement links TRBV2 to TRBJ2-5; D gene unclear. From germline, CDR1 is SNHLY and CDR2 FYNNEI. V shed 6 bases and J shed 3 bases, with 8 bases lying between them. The CDR3 contains 12 residues. For the CDR3, the DNA is TGTGCCAGCAGCGTCTTTGAAGAGACCCAGTACTTC. It translates to CASSVFEETQYF.

The sample holds one count of this clone. The chain joins TRBV28 to TRBJ1-2, with a possible D match to TRBD1 (6 bases). The V end lost 8 bases, the J end lost 4 bases, and 14 bases lay between the germline ends. Germline-derived CDR1 and CDR2 are MDHEN and SYDVKM. The CDR3 extends over 13 amino acids. For the CDR3, the DNA is TGTGCCAGCCGGGACAAGATTAGCTATGGCTACACCTTC. It specifies CASRDKISYGYTF.

The genes are TRBV5-6 and TRBJ2-6, with 8 bases fitting TRBD2. V dropped 7 bases and J dropped 0; count of bases not matched to a gene: 6. The CDR3 totals 16 residues. CDR1 SGHDT and CDR2 YYEEEE come from the germline V gene. The CDR3 sequence is CASREGLDSGANVLTF. The CDR3 coding sequence is TGTGCCAGCCGGGAGGGCTTAGACTCTGGGGCCAACGTCCTGACTTTC.

The J gene is TRBJ2-3, the V gene TRBV18; the match to TRBD2 covers 7 bases. Germline CDR1 is KGHSH and CDR2 is LQKENI. The CDR3 loop spans 16 amino acids. The junction had 4 bases not matched to a gene; V was cut back by 1 base and J by 0 bases. The CDR3 loop is CASSPLSGESTDTQYF. In DNA, the CDR3 is TGTGCCAGCTCACCACTGAGCGGGGAAAGCACAGATACGCAGTATTTT.

This chain joins TRBV28 and TRBJ1-6; 9 positions match TRBD1. This CDR3 is 17 amino acids long. The V and J ends lost 6 bases and 9 bases, in that order; junction bases with no gene match: 15. CDR1 is MDHEN, CDR2 SYDVKM, per germline. The CDR3 loop reads CASRVSGTGGGISPLHF. The CDR3, as DNA: TGTGCCAGCAGAGTCTCAGGTACAGGGGGCGGAATTTCACCCCTCCACTTT. The full variable domain, with the rest looked up from reference TRBV28 and TRBJ1-6, is DVKVTQSSRYLVKRTGEKVFLECVQDMDHENMFWYRQDPGLGLRLIYFSYDVKMKEKGDIPEGYSVSREKKERFSLILESASTNQTSMYLCASRVSGTGGGISPLHFGNGTRLTVT.

The CDR3 sequence: CASSSTGQENTDTQYF. The CDR3 DNA is TGTGCCAGCAGCTCCACGGGACAGGAGAACACAGATACGCAGTATTTT. J is TRBJ2-3 and V is TRBV11-2; 8 nucleotides agree with TRBD1. The junction had 8 bases not matched to a gene; V was cut back by 4 bases and J by 2 bases. CDR1 SGHAT and CDR2 FQNNGV come from the germline V gene. This CDR3 has 16 amino acids.

This CDR3 is CASSRHNPTGVHYGYTF. As DNA, the CDR3 is TGTGCCAGCAGCCGTCACAACCCAACAGGGGTTCACTATGGCTACACCTTC. The chain links TRBV14 to TRBJ1-2; 7 bases are shared with TRBD1. Trimming removed 4 bases from V and 3 bases from J; junction bases left unmatched: 14. The CDR3 runs 17 residues. CDR1 is SGHDN, CDR2 FVKESK, per germline.

This chain connects TRBV11-2 to TRBJ1-6, with TRBD1 matching over 10 bases. The CDR3 is 17 residues long. Trimming cost V 5 bases and J 5 bases; bases outside gene matches: 9. The germline gives CDR1 SGHAT, CDR2 FQNNGV. CDR3 coding DNA: TGTGCCAGCAGCGGTCCGACAGGGGGCGTTCATAATTCACCCCTCCACTTT. It yields the protein CASSGPTGGVHNSPLHF.

The V and J genes are TRBV9 and TRBJ1-2; tentatively, D is TRBD1 (6 bases). Germline-derived CDR1 and CDR2 are SGDLS and YYNGEE. The V and J ends lost 2 bases and 4 bases respectively, with 12 bases between them. CDR3 length: 14 residues. The CDR3: CASSVGTTAYGYTF. DNA of the CDR3: TGTGCCAGCAGCGTGGGGACAACGGCCTATGGCTACACCTTC.

This clone was seen only once. The chain uses TRBV5-4 and TRBJ1-1; 7 positions agree with TRBD1. Germline V CDR1 and CDR2: SGHNT, YYREEE (reference sequence). After removal of 7 bases from V and 1 base from J, the junction contained 7 bases not matched to a gene. This CDR3 has 14 residues. The DNA for the CDR3 is TGTGCCAGCCGTCGACAGGGAACGAACACTGAAGCTTTCTTT. This sequence encodes CASRRQGTNTEAFF.

The genes are TRBV10-3 and TRBJ2-3; 15 bases map to TRBD2. V lost 5 bases, J lost 5 bases, and 5 bases stayed unmatched. The germline V gene has CDR1 ENHRY and CDR2 SYGVKD. The CDR3 extends over 16 amino acids. CDR3 amino acids: CAISSGTSGGIDTQYF. In nucleotides, the CDR3 is TGTGCCATCAGTTCTGGGACTAGCGGGGGGATAGATACGCAGTATTTT.

The J gene is TRBJ1-3, the V gene TRBV9, with a possible D match to TRBD1 (5 bases). This CDR3 contains 16 residues. V was clipped by 1 base and J by 3 bases, with 14 bases between them. In germline, CDR1 is SGDLS, CDR2 YYNGEE. CDR3 in amino acids: CASSVSARAGGNTIYF. In nucleotides, the CDR3 is TGTGCCAGCAGCGTAAGCGCCAGGGCAGGTGGAAACACCATATATTTT. Combining the CDR3 with reference TRBV9 and TRBJ1-3 gives the whole variable domain DSGVTQTPKHLITATGQRVTLRCSPRSGDLSVYWYQQSLDQGLQFLIQYYNGEERAKGNILERFSAQQFPDLHSELNLSSLELGDSALYFCASSVSARAGGNTIYFGEGSWLTVV.

V and J are TRBV4-2 and TRBJ2-2; 15 nucleotides agree with TRBD2. The germline V gene encodes CDR1 LGHNA and CDR2 YNFKEQ. The CDR3 covers 18 residues. The J segment lost 4 bases and the V segment lost 1 base, leaving 4 bases of the junction unmatched. The CDR3 here is CASSQVGLAGGTTGELFF. The CDR3 DNA reads TGTGCCAGCAGCCAAGTAGGACTAGCGGGGGGGACCACCGGGGAGCTGTTTTTT.

This clone was observed once. This chain joins TRBV11-2 and TRBJ2-2, with D unresolved. CDR3 length equals 14 residues. V shed 1 base and J shed 3 bases, with 6 bases lying between them. Germline CDR1 reads SGHAT; CDR2 reads FQNNGV. CDR3 sequence: CASSLVRYTGELFF. The CDR3 DNA follows: TGTGCCAGCAGCTTAGTCAGGTACACCGGGGAGCTGTTTTTT.